These T cell receptor beta chains were read from a single sample in a study of vaccination effects on CD4 cells after COVID-19. Only in-frame clones appear in the TCRdb table, and some are missing; sequencing was by immunoSEQ multiplex PCR. The repertoire consists of around 46,000 clones, with 65% to 80% occurring once and the leading ten covering roughly 6%. These TCRs are of unknown antigen specificity. The starting material was CD4+ T cells from PBMCs cultured without peptide, obtained before COVID-19 vaccination. These receptors all come from a human donor who received a COVID-19 vaccine. The CDR3 runs from the conserved cysteine through the conserved F or W. Only part of the rows carry a size: once, few, many, or a class if the clone is expanded.

clone_size,v_call,j_call,cdr3_aa
-,TRBV7-2,TRBJ2-3,CASSAQVDTQYF
few,TRBV3-1/TRBV3-2,TRBJ2-7,CASSQDRRGSYEQYF
-,TRBV9,TRBJ1-3,CASSVGDRSSGNTIYF
-,TRBV19,TRBJ2-5,CASTRTSGQKETQYF
few,TRBV5-4,TRBJ1-2,CASSPGTGGVYGYTF
-,TRBV4-3,TRBJ1-6,CASSQDLTNSPLHF
-,TRBV18,TRBJ1-2,CASSPQQGWSYGYTF
-,TRBV6-5,TRBJ1-2,CASSSGTGGYTF
-,TRBV5-5,TRBJ1-4,CASSLAGTGVANEKLFF
-,TRBV2,TRBJ2-7,CASSGGPSYEQYF
once,TRBV7-9,TRBJ2-2,CASTPVGGGTNTGELFF
-,TRBV5-1,TRBJ1-1,CASSPPWGLNTEAFF
-,TRBV29-1,TRBJ2-7,CSISGESAYEQYF
-,TRBV3-1/TRBV3-2,TRBJ2-7,CASSQGLYEQYF
-,TRBV12-3/TRBV12-4,TRBJ1-2,CASSTIREYGYTF
-,TRBV6-5,TRBJ1-4,CASSLTTDNEKLFF
few,TRBV3-1/TRBV3-2,TRBJ1-1,CASSHGQGYTEAFF
-,TRBV5-6,TRBJ1-2,CASSLGEHYGYTF
-,TRBV4-3,TRBJ1-1,CASSLDMNTEAFF
-,TRBV5-5,TRBJ2-5,CASSDWGRQETQYF
-,TRBV5-5,TRBJ2-1,CASSPPGSYNEQFF
-,TRBV5-4,TRBJ1-1,CASSLMGTGKVDTEAFF
few,TRBV2,TRBJ2-2,CASSEIRFTGELFF
-,TRBV6-4,TRBJ1-6,CASSVDRDSPLHF
-,TRBV3-1/TRBV3-2,TRBJ1-6,CASSQAGQGRTLHF